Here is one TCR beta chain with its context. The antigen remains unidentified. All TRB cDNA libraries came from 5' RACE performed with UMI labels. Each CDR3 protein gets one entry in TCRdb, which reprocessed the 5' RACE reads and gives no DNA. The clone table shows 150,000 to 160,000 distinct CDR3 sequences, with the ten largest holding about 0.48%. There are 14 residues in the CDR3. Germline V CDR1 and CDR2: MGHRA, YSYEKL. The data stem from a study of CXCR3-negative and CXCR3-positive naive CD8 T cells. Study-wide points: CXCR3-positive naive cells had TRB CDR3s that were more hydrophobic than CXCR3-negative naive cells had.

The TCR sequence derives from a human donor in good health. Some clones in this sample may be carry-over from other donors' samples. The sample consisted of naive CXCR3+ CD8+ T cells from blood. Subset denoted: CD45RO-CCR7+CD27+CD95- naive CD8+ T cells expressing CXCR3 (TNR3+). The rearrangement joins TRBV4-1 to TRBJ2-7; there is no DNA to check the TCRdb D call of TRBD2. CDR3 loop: CASSLLAGGREQYF.